Sequencing of this TCR beta chain was carried out in a study of EBV T-cell therapy then PD-1 blockade in nasopharyngeal carcinoma. Points on this clone: Its antigen is unknown.

The ends were cut back, 2 bases at V and 8 bases at J, with 6 bases in the middle. This CDR3 is 11 amino acids long. Described treatment: AdE1-LMPpoly-expanded autologous EBV-specific T-cell therapy followed by anti-PD-1 nivolumab. Sequenced by immunoSEQ multiplex PCR; TCRdb stores in-frame clones only, minus some. This sample has roughly 21,000 clones; approximately 87% occur once, and the top ten carry 25% to 35%. This clonotype was obtained from a man in his forties or fifties with nasopharyngeal carcinoma. This sequence joins TRBV12-3 or TRBV12-4 and TRBJ1-2; D ambiguous. The sequencing used CD8+ T cells from blood, collected at roughly day 65 from a patient whose treatment included autologous EBV-specific T cells and nivolumab. This CDR3 is CASSLFRGYTF. The CDR3 region has the DNA TGTGCCAGCAGTTTATTCCGAGGCTACACCTTC.